The subject of this entry is one T cell receptor (beta chain). The data stem from a study of T cell responses to AZD1222 COVID-19 vaccine. Produced via immunoSEQ multiplex PCR; TCRdb's table is partial and in-frame only. The sample holds about 170,000 clones, 70% to 90% seen once. The sequence came from an adult who received the AZD1222 COVID-19 vaccine. The sequences come from peripheral blood, collected 28 days after the second AZD1222 dose.

CDR3 region: CAWSVLSEDTQYF. As DNA, the CDR3 is TGTGCCTGGAGTGTATTATCGGAAGATACGCAGTATTTT. The chain employs TRBV30 and TRBJ2-3, with unresolved D. Trimming took 0 bases from V and 5 from J, leaving 9 bases between them. CDR3 length equals 13 residues. The germline V gene encodes CDR1 GTSNPN and CDR2 SVGIG (reference sequence).